The 25 T cell receptor beta chains below come from one sample, sequenced in a study of blood T cells in healthy people across ages. The second PCR ran about 6 to 12 cycles with a sample-barcoded 5' primer and J-beta primers. MiXCR, applied by TCRdb to the 5' RACE reads, yields one record per CDR3 protein. The sample carries about 1.8 million distinct CDR3 sequences, 49% recorded once. The sample consisted of blood. Every receptor here comes from a middle-aged woman in good health.

This clonotype has more than one count but fewer than ten. V usage is TRBV6-1 and J usage is TRBJ1-2; 8 nucleotides align to TRBD1. The ends lost 2 bases at V and 3 bases at J; junction bases unmatched: 8. This CDR3 has 16 amino acids. Germline values: CDR1 MNHNS, CDR2 SASEGT. The CDR3 loop reads CASSEFLGQGHYGYTF. In nucleotides, the CDR3 is TGTGCCAGCAGTGAATTCCTAGGACAGGGCCACTATGGCTACACCTTC.

The rearrangement joins TRBV6-2 or TRBV6-3 to TRBJ2-3; TRBD1 agrees at 7 bases. V lost 6 bases and J lost 2; bases outside the gene matches: 11. This CDR3 is built from 16 residues. Germline V gene sequence: CDR1 MNHEY, CDR2 SVGEGT. For the CDR3, the DNA is TGTGCCAGCAGCCTACCACAGGGGATTTTCACAGATACGCAGTATTTT. It codes for CASSLPQGIFTDTQYF.

The rearrangement joins TRBV6-2 or TRBV6-3 to TRBJ2-5, with no clear D. The CDR3 has 11 amino acids. V was cut by 3 bases and J by 7 bases, with 6 bases left in between. Germline lookup yields CDR1 MNHEY and CDR2 SVGEGT. Here the CDR3 reads CASSYHRTQYF. The CDR3 coding sequence is TGTGCCAGCAGTTATCACCGGACCCAGTACTTC.

In its sample, this clonotype was seen a few times. The chain carries TRBV15 and TRBJ1-6, with D maybe TRBD1 (5 bases). V was trimmed by 0 bases and J by 8 bases, leaving 11 bases between them. The length of the CDR3 is 15 residues. Looked up from germline, CDR1 is LNHNV and CDR2 is YYDKDF (reference sequence). CDR3 bases: TGTGCCACCAGCAGAGATCGGGACTCCTATTCACCCCTCCACTTT. Its protein is CATSRDRDSYSPLHF.

This chain links TRBV6-5 with TRBJ1-2, with D perhaps matching TRBD1 (5 bases). The V gene's germline CDR1 is MNHEY and CDR2 SVGAGI. V was pared by 1 base and J by 8 bases, with 8 bases between. The CDR3 is 12 residues long. CDR3 sequence reads: CASSYWGRGYTF. In DNA form, the CDR3 reads TGTGCCAGCAGTTACTGGGGGAGAGGCTACACCTTC.

The V call is TRBV5-1, the J call TRBJ1-2; D unclear. Germline CDR1 is SGHRS and CDR2 is YFSETQ. The CDR3 contains 13 residues. Trimming removed 1 base at V and 4 bases at J, with 8 bases between. The CDR3 DNA sequence: TGCGCCAGCAGCTTGTCCTCCCTCTATGGCTACACCTTC. This translates into CASSLSSLYGYTF.

This clonotype has a handful of counts. The chain uses TRBV27 and TRBJ2-6; the D is unclear. The CDR3 sequence is 15 residues long. Germline V gene sequence: CDR1 MNHEY, CDR2 SMNVEV (reference sequence). Trimming stripped 8 bases from V and 2 bases from J, with 13 bases between. DNA of the CDR3: TGTGCCAGCCGAAGTGCGCAGGCTGGGGCCAACGTCCTGACTTTC. This encodes CASRSAQAGANVLTF.

This clonotype occurred a few times. The CDR3 DNA reads as TGCAGCGTTGCAGGGGCGGCCGCCGGGTTCTTC. This codes for CSVAGAAAGFF. V and J are TRBV29-1 and TRBJ2-1; perhaps TRBD1 as D (6 bases). Per the germline V gene, CDR1 is SQVTM and CDR2 is ANQGSEA. Trimming removed 4 bases at V and 15 bases at J, with 16 bases between. CDR3 length: 11 residues.

The chain combines TRBV10-1 with TRBJ2-7; D is ambiguous. Deletions cut 3 bases from V and 5 bases from J, with 17 bases between. The germline V gene encodes CDR1 WNHNN and CDR2 SYGVQD (reference sequence). There are 15 residues in the CDR3. CDR3 coding DNA: TGCGCCAGCAGTGACCTAGAGGCTCCTCGGCACGAGCAGTACTTC. It specifies CASSDLEAPRHEQYF.

The chain carries TRBV12-3 or TRBV12-4 and TRBJ2-3; D remains ambiguous. This CDR3 comprises 15 residues. Trimming took off 5 bases at V and 0 bases at J, with 12 bases between the two ends. CDR3 in amino acids: CASSLRTQSTDTQYF. CDR3 nucleotide sequence: TGTGCCAGCAGTCTCCGGACCCAGAGCACAGATACGCAGTATTTT.

This clonotype showed up just a few times. V gene TRBV6-6 combines with J gene TRBJ2-5; 8 positions match TRBD2. Germline V CDR1 and CDR2: MNHNY, SVGAGI (reference sequence). The CDR3 loop spans 16 amino acids. V trimming: 2 bases; J trimming: 2 bases; junction bases outside the gene matches: 7. CDR3 bases: TGTGCCAGCAGTTACCGAGGCGGGGGGACACAAGAGACCCAGTACTTC. Its translation: CASSYRGGGTQETQYF.

This rearrangement joins TRBV20-1 to TRBJ1-6; possibly TRBD1 for D (6 bases). Trimming took off 3 bases at V and 4 bases at J, with 10 bases between the two ends. Per germline, CDR1 DFQATT and CDR2 SNEGSKA (reference sequence). The CDR3 is 14 residues long. The CDR3 region has the DNA TGCAGTGCTAGTCAGGGGCAGTATAATTCACCCCTCCACTTT. Translation: CSASQGQYNSPLHF.

This clonotype was counted only a few times. V is TRBV29-1 and J is TRBJ2-3; 7 bases are shared with TRBD2. Germline loops: CDR1 SQVTM, CDR2 ANQGSEA. Trimming cost V 6 bases and J 3 bases; bases outside gene matches: 12. This CDR3 spans 15 amino acids. In DNA form, the CDR3 reads TGCAGCGTCATGGAAAGCGGGGTTTCTACAGATACGCAGTATTTT. Residues: CSVMESGVSTDTQYF.

This chain links TRBV24-1 with TRBJ2-7; 12 positions agree with TRBD1. This CDR3 has 14 residues. J lost 5 bases, V lost 10 bases, and 8 bases had no gene match. Germline lookup yields CDR1 KGHDR and CDR2 SFDVKD. In DNA form, the CDR3 reads TGTGCCACAGGAGGGACAGGGGGCTACCACGAGCAGTACTTC. Translating it yields CATGGTGGYHEQYF.

V and J are TRBV7-2 and TRBJ2-4, with D maybe TRBD2 (6 bases). The J call may be incorrect, as the DNA end agrees better with TRBJ2-7. Germline V CDR1 and CDR2: SGHTA, FQGNSA. This CDR3 has 14 amino acids. The CDR3 nucleotides are TGTGCCAGCAGTCTCCCCGGGGAGGTAGGCGAGCAGTACTTC. As protein: CASSLPGEVGEQYF.

A few counts support this clonotype. The V call is TRBV7-6, the J call TRBJ2-7; D gene unclear. This CDR3 spans 14 amino acids. Per the germline V gene, CDR1 is SGHVS and CDR2 is FNYEAQ. Trimming pared 2 bases from V and 7 bases from J, leaving 15 bases between. CDR3 nucleotides: TGTGCCAGCAGCTTAACCATTACCGTGAGGGAGCAGTACTTC. It is translated as CASSLTITVREQYF.

This clonotype was recorded once. The V call is TRBV7-9, the J call TRBJ2-1; the D is unclear. The V gene lost 4 bases and the J gene lost 6 bases, with 10 bases spanning the gap. CDR3 length equals 13 residues. Germline values: CDR1 SEHNR, CDR2 FQNEAQ (reference sequence). CDR3 DNA: TGTGCCAGCAGCTCCTTCGTGGGCAATGAGCAGTTCTTC. This encodes CASSSFVGNEQFF.

V gene TRBV11-2 combines with J gene TRBJ2-1; a possible D gene is TRBD2 (6 bases). The CDR3 loop spans 20 amino acids. Germline loops: CDR1 SGHAT, CDR2 FQNNGV. V was pared by 4 bases and J by 0 bases, with 25 bases between. The CDR3 spells CASSSPLVGGKVASYNEQFF. The CDR3, as DNA: TGTGCCAGCAGCTCCCCCTTGGTGGGGGGAAAAGTAGCCTCCTACAATGAGCAGTTCTTC. Full variable domain (missing parts from reference TRBV11-2 and TRBJ2-1): EAGVAQSPRYKIIEKRQSVAFWCNPISGHATLYWYQQILGQGPKLLIQFQNNGVVDDSQLPKDRFSAERLKGVDSTLKIQPAKLEDSAVYLCASSSPLVGGKVASYNEQFFGPGTRLTVL.

V is TRBV20-1 and J is TRBJ2-1; 8 positions match TRBD2. CDR1 DFQATT and CDR2 SNEGSKA come from the germline V gene (reference sequence). Losses at the gene ends were 0 bases for V and 3 bases for J; bases not matched to a gene: 4. The CDR3 contains 15 residues. The CDR3 reads CSARDQAGDYNEQFF. DNA of the CDR3: TGCAGTGCTAGAGATCAAGCGGGGGACTACAATGAGCAGTTCTTC.

This clonotype has only a few counts. The rearrangement joins TRBV2 to TRBJ1-2; D ambiguous. V was shortened by 5 bases and J by 8 bases, with 9 bases between the two germline ends. The CDR3 sequence is 11 residues long. In germline, CDR1 is SNHLY, CDR2 FYNNEI. The CDR3 DNA sequence: TGTGCCAGCAGTCAAGTGCTCGGCTACACCTTC. This gives the protein CASSQVLGYTF.

The J gene is TRBJ2-2, the V gene TRBV7-2; D is perhaps TRBD1 (6 bases). CDR3 length: 15 amino acids. Germline CDR1 and CDR2: SGHTA and FQGNSA. Trimming cost V 8 bases and J 0 bases, with 13 bases left between them. In DNA, the CDR3 is TGTGCCAGCTTACGGACAGACACGAACACCGGGGAGCTGTTTTTT. It codes for CASLRTDTNTGELFF.

About this clonotype itself: Mismatch with germline at one junction end may stem from a read error. V usage is TRBV15 and J usage is TRBJ2-3; D is uncertain. Germline lookup yields CDR1 LNHNV and CDR2 YYDKDF (reference sequence). This CDR3 comprises 14 residues. CDR3 sequence: CATSSPAPPDTRYF. The CDR3 DNA is TGTGCCACCAGCAGCCCGGCTCCTCCAGATACGCGGTATTTT.

The chain is built from TRBV13 and TRBJ1-2, with D possibly being TRBD1 (6 bases). CDR3 length: 14 amino acids. The V end lost 5 bases, the J end lost 4 bases, and 14 bases lay between the germline ends. Germline V gene data show CDR1 as PRHDT and CDR2 as FYEKMQ (reference sequence). As DNA, the CDR3 is TGTGCCAGCAGCCAAAGGACAGCCGTCTATGGCTACACCTTC. Translated, it gives CASSQRTAVYGYTF.

V usage is TRBV27 and J usage is TRBJ1-2; D ambiguous. Germline V gene data show CDR1 as MNHEY and CDR2 as SMNVEV (reference sequence). Trimming removed 2 bases at V and 7 bases at J, with 11 bases between. This CDR3 contains 13 residues. CDR3 residues: CASSLIPRSGYTF. In DNA form, the CDR3 reads TGTGCCAGCAGTTTAATCCCTAGGAGTGGCTACACCTTC.

V usage is TRBV5-1 and J usage is TRBJ2-5, with 8 bases lining up with TRBD1. V was pared by 6 bases and J by 2 bases, with 9 bases of the junction left unmatched. From germline, CDR1 is SGHRS and CDR2 YFSETQ. CDR3 size: 15 residues. The CDR3 spells CASTIRQGNQETQYF. CDR3 sequence (DNA): TGCGCCAGCACCATCAGACAGGGGAATCAAGAGACCCAGTACTTC.